The clone carrying this TCR beta chain came up a few times. Germline CDR1 SNHLY, CDR2 FYNNEI. After removal of 10 bases from V and 3 bases from J, the junction contained 7 bases not matched to a gene. The CDR3 covers 14 residues. The sample belongs to a study of control samples from healthy donors and cancer patients. The table came from immunoSEQ multiplex PCR; TCRdb's copy has only in-frame clones and leaves some out. Here the sample spans 100,000 to 150,000 clones, about 93% being singletons. Sequencing input: PBMCs. This rearrangement joins TRBV2 to TRBJ2-2; 8 bases align to TRBD1. The clonotype originates from a man between 50 and 59 years old with head and neck cancer. The CDR3 here is CATTGTGDTGELFF. The CDR3 DNA sequence: TGTGCCACGACCGGGACAGGAGACACCGGGGAGCTGTTTTTT.